This is a list of T cell receptor beta chains from one sample in a study of post-analysis software for immune sequencing data. Each CDR3 protein gets one entry after TCRdb re-called the PCR reads with MiXCR. This table holds 350,000 to 450,000 distinct CDR3 sequences, 35% to 45% found once. Input material: blood. These receptors were taken from a girl aged 2-9 years with multiple sclerosis. CDR3s include the opening cysteine and the closing phenylalanine or tryptophan. The D gene is left open where the match is weak. The listing skips clone size in some rows; elsewhere it reads once, few, many or a size class.

clone_size	j_call	v_call	d_call	cdr3_nt	cdr3_aa
.	TRBJ2-4	TRBV7-2	.	TGTGCCAGCACTATTCCCTCGGTGGTCCACATTCAGTACTTC	CASTIPSVVHIQYF
few	TRBJ2-1	TRBV29-1	.	TGCAGCGTGCTGGGAGGATTAAACAATGAGCAGTTCTTC	CSVLGGLNNEQFF
.	TRBJ2-2	TRBV10-3	.	TGTGCCATCAAGGGGGGATCGGACCGGAGCACCGGGGAGCTGTTTTTT	CAIKGGSDRSTGELFF
.	TRBJ1-1	TRBV12-3/TRBV12-4	.	TGTGCCAGCAGTTTCCGGGCGCTTGACGCTTTCTTT	CASSFRALDAFF
few	TRBJ2-1	TRBV29-1	TRBD2	TGCAGCGTTAGGACTAGCGGGAGGGGTGAGCAGTTCTTC	CSVRTSGRGEQFF
.	TRBJ1-1	TRBV10-2	.	TGCGCCAGCAGTGATCCCGGACAGCCCTTTAGCACTGAAGCTTTCTTT	CASSDPGQPFSTEAFF
.	TRBJ2-5	TRBV20-1	TRBD2	TGCAGTGCTAGATTGCCGGGAGCGGGGGAGACCCAGTACTTC	CSARLPGAGETQYF
few	TRBJ2-3	TRBV7-2	.	TGTGCCAGCAGCTTAGATCCATCGGTGGATACGCAGTATTTT	CASSLDPSVDTQYF
.	TRBJ1-3	TRBV18	.	TGTGCCAGCTCACCAGGGGGCGGCGGGCCTGGAAACACTATATATTTT	CASSPGGGGPGNTIYF
.	TRBJ2-1	TRBV28	.	TGTGCCAGCAGTTTCCTTATACTAGCCCTACAGGACAATGAGCAGTTCTTC	CASSFLILALQDNEQFF
.	TRBJ2-1	TRBV27	.	TGTGCCAGCAGTTTATTGGGTCTACCGAAAATTTACAATGAGCAGTTCTTC	CASSLLGLPKIYNEQFF
few	TRBJ2-7	TRBV20-1	.	TGCAGTGGGGAGGGGGACAGAGCCTACGAGCAGTACTTC	CSGEGDRAYEQYF
.	TRBJ2-1	TRBV29-1	.	TGCAGCGTTGTGCAGGGTGTGGTGAATGAGCAGTTCTTC	CSVVQGVVNEQFF
few	TRBJ2-7	TRBV7-7	.	TGTGCTAGCAGCTTACAAAACGGGACAATTCCCTACGAGCAGTACTTC	CASSLQNGTIPYEQYF
.	TRBJ1-1	TRBV2	.	TGTGCCAGCAGTATCCCCGGAGTAACTGAAGCTTTCTTT	CASSIPGVTEAFF
.	TRBJ1-2	TRBV28	TRBD1	TGTGCCAGCAGGTCTGGACAGGAAGATGGCTACACCTTC	CASRSGQEDGYTF
once	TRBJ2-5	TRBV2	.	TGTGCCAGCTCCCGAGGGACCCCTCAAGAGACCCAGTACTTC	CASSRGTPQETQYF
.	TRBJ1-2	TRBV24-1	.	TGTGCCACCAGTGATTATGACAGAATATATGGCTACACCTTC	CATSDYDRIYGYTF
.	TRBJ2-5	TRBV9	TRBD1	TGTGCCAGCAGCAAGGGGACAGTACAAGAGACCCAGTACTTC	CASSKGTVQETQYF
.	TRBJ2-1	TRBV24-1	.	TGTGCCACCGCCGGAGGGGCTTCTTACAATGAGCAGTTCTTC	CATAGGASYNEQFF
few	TRBJ1-1	TRBV7-9	.	TGTGCCAGCAGCAATACCCAGGGAAGGCGAGTCGACACTGAAGCTTTCTTT	CASSNTQGRRVDTEAFF
.	TRBJ1-6	TRBV9	.	TGTGCCAGCAGCGCCCGTGGGGGGCACTCACCCCTCCACTTT	CASSARGGHSPLHF
once	TRBJ1-1	TRBV20-1	.	TGCAGTGCTAGACCGGTCCCACAGGGAGAGACTGAAGCTTTCTTT	CSARPVPQGETEAFF
few	TRBJ2-7	TRBV6-1	.	TGTGCCAGCAGTGAACGACTGGGCGAGCAGTACTTC	CASSERLGEQYF